These 2 T cell receptor beta chains were sequenced from one sample in a study of CXCR3-negative and CXCR3-positive naive CD8 T cells. Overall study findings and caveats: TRB CDR3s of CXCR3-positive naive cells were more hydrophobic than those of CXCR3-negative naive cells.

These TCRs' antigens remain unknown. Each TRB cDNA library was prepared by 5' RACE (with UMI labels). After re-calling the 5' RACE reads, TCRdb lists one entry per CDR3 protein, DNA absent. The sample table includes 150,000 or so distinct CDR3 sequences. Input material: naive CXCR3+ CD8+ T cells from blood. The subset was: CD45RO-CCR7+CD27+CD95- naive CD8+ T cells expressing CXCR3 (TNR3+). These TCRs come from a human donor in good health. Some clones in this sample may be carry-over from other donors' samples.

J is TRBJ2-2 and V is TRBV5-1; the TCRdb D gene call, TRBD2, has no DNA to confirm it. The CDR3 contains 13 residues. Looked up from germline, CDR1 is SGHRS and CDR2 is YFSETQ. The CDR3 loop reads CASSFEGPGELFF. Full variable domain (missing parts from reference TRBV5-1 and TRBJ2-2): KAGVTQTPRYLIKTRGQQVTLSCSPISGHRSVSWYQQTPGQGLQFLFEYFSETQRNKGNFPGRFSGRQFSNSRSEMNVSTLELGDSALYLCASSFEGPGELFFGEGSRLTVL.

This rearrangement joins TRBV5-4 to TRBJ2-5. The CDR3 loop spans 14 amino acids. The germline V gene has CDR1 SGHNT and CDR2 YYREEE (reference sequence). The CDR3: CAMIRLGIGETQYF.